This TCR beta chain was observed in a study of technical replicates of blood from four donors. Assay used: immunoSEQ multiplex PCR; TCRdb lists only in-frame clones, some missing. The sample yields approximately 52,000 clones, around nine tenths seen once. This TCR came from a human donor in good health. Some clones in this sample may be carry-over from other donors' samples. Sequencing used PBMCs.

For the CDR3, the DNA is TGTGCCGCATGGGGACAGGGACACCCTGAAGCTTTCTTT. It translates to CAAWGQGHPEAFF. The chain links TRBV27 to TRBJ1-1; 9 nucleotides line up with TRBD1. Germline loops: CDR1 MNHEY, CDR2 SMNVEV (reference sequence). The trim removed 11 bases at V and 6 bases at J, leaving 10 bases unmatched. The CDR3 is made up of 13 amino acids.